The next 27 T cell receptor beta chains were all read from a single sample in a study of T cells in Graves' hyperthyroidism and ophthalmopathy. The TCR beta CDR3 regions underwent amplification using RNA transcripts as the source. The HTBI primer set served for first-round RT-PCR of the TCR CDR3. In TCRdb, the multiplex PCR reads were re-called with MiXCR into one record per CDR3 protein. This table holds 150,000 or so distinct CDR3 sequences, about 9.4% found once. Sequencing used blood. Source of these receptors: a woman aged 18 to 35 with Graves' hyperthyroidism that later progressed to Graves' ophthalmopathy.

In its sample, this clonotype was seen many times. This CDR3 reads CSGQGGEKLFF. The CDR3 DNA reads TGCAGTGGACAGGGGGGTGAAAAACTGTTTTTT. This chain uses TRBV20-1 with TRBJ1-4; 9 bases agree with TRBD1. Looked up from germline, CDR1 is DFQATT and CDR2 is SNEGSKA (reference sequence). J was trimmed by 7 bases and V by 7 bases; bases with no gene match: 1. The CDR3 is made up of 11 amino acids.

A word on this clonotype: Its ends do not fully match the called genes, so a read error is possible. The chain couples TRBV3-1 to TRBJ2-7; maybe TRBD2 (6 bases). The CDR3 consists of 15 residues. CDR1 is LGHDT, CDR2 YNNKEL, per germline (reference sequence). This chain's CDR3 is CASNQGVGTAGEQYF. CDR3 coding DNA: TGTGCCAGCAACCAAGGCGTCGGCACGGCGGGGGAGCAGTACTTC.

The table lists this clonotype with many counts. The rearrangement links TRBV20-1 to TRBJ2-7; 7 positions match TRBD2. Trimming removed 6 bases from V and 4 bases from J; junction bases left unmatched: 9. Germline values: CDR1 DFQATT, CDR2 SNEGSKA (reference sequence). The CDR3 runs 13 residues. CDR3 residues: CSARPTSAYEQYF. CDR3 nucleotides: TGCAGTGCGCGCCCTACTAGCGCTTACGAGCAGTACTTC.

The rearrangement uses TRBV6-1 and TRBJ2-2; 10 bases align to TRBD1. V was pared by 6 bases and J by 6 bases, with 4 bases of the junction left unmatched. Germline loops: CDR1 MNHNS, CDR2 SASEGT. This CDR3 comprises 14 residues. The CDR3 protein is CASSSGQGAGELFF. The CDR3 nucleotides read TGTGCCAGCAGCTCCGGACAGGGGGCCGGGGAGCTGTTTTTT.

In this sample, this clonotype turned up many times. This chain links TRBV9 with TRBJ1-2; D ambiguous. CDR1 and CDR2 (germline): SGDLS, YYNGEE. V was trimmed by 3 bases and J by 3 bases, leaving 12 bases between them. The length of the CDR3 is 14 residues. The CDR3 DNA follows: TGTGCCAGCAGCGCGGACGCCCGGGACTATGGCTACACCTTC. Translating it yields CASSADARDYGYTF. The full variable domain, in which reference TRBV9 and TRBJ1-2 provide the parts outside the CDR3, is DSGVTQTPKHLITATGQRVTLRCSPRSGDLSVYWYQQSLDQGLQFLIQYYNGEERAKGNILERFSAQQFPDLHSELNLSSLELGDSALYFCASSADARDYGYTFGSGTRLTVV.

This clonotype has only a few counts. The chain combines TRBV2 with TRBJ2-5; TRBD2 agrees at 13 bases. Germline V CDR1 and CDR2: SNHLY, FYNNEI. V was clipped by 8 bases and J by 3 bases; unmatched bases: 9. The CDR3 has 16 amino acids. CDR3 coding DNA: TGTGCCAGCGACCTCTCACTAGCGGGAGGGGAAGAGACCCAGTACTTC. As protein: CASDLSLAGGEETQYF.

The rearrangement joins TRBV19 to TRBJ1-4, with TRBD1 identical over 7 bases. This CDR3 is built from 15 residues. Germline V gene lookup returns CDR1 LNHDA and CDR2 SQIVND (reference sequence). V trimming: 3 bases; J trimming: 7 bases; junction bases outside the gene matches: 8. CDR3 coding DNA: TGTGCCAGTAGTATCCCGACAGGGATTGGTGAAAAACTGTTTTTT. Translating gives CASSIPTGIGEKLFF.

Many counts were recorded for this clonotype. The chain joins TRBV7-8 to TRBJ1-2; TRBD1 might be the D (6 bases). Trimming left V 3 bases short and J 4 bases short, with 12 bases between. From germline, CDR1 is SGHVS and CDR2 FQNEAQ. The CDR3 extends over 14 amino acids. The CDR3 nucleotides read TGTGCCAGCAGCTTGGGGACACAGGGCTATGGCTACACCTTC. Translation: CASSLGTQGYGYTF.

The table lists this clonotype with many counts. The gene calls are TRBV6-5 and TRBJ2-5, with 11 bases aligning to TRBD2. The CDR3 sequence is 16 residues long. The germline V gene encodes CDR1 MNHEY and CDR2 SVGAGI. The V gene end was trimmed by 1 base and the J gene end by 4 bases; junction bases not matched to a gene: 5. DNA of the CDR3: TGTGCCAGCAGTTACTTGCGACTAGCGGGGTTAGAGACCCAGTACTTC. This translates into CASSYLRLAGLETQYF.

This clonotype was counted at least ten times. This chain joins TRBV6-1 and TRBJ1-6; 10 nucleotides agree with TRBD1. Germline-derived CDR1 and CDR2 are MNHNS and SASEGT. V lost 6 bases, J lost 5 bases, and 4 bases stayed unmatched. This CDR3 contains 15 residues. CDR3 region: CASRHGTGDNSPLHF. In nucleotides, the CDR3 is TGTGCCAGCAGACATGGGACAGGGGATAATTCACCCCTCCACTTT.

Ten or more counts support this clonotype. CDR3 nucleotides: TGTGCCAGCAGTAAACTAGCGGGGGGGCCCAATGAGCAGTTCTTC. It is translated as CASSKLAGGPNEQFF. The J gene is TRBJ2-1, the V gene TRBV12-3 or TRBV12-4; 13 bases align to TRBD2. This CDR3 contains 15 residues. With 5 bases clipped from V and 6 bases from J, the junction kept 4 bases outside the gene matches.

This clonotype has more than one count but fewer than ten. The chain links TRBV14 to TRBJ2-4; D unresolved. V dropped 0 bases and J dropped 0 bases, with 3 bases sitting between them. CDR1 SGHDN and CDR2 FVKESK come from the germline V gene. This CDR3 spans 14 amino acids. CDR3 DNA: TGTGCCAGCAGCCAAGATATAGCCAAAAACATTCAGTACTTC. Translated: CASSQDIAKNIQYF.

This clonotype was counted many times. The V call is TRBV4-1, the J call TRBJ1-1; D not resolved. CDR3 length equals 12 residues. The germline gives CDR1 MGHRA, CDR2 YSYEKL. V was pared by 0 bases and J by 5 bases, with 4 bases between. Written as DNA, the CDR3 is TGCGCCAGCAGCCAAGACGGAACTGAAGCTTTCTTT. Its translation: CASSQDGTEAFF.

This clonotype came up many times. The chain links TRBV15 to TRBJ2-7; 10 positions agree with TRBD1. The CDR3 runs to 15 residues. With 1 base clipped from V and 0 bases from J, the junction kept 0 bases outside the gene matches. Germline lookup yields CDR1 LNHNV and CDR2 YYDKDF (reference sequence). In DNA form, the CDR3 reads TGTGCCACCAGCAGAGGGACAGGGGGCTCCTACGAGCAGTACTTC. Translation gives CATSRGTGGSYEQYF.

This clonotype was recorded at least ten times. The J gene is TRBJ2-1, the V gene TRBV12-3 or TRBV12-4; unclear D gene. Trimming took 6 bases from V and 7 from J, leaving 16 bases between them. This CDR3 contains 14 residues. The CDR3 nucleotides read TGTGCCAGCAGCATACAGTGGGCAGGTAATGAGCAGTTCTTC. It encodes CASSIQWAGNEQFF.

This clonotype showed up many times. The CDR3 spells CASSRQGIAGELFF. The CDR3 region has the DNA TGTGCCAGCAGTCGACAGGGGATCGCCGGGGAGCTGTTTTTT. V and J are TRBV12-3 or TRBV12-4 and TRBJ2-2; TRBD1 aligns across 8 bases. The CDR3 covers 14 residues. With V trimmed by 5 bases and J by 6 bases, 5 bases remained unmatched.

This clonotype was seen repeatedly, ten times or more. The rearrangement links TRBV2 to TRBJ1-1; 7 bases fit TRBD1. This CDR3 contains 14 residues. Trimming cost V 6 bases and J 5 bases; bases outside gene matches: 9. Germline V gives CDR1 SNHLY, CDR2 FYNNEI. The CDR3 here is CASRDRTVGTEAFF. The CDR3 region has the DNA TGTGCCAGCAGGGACAGGACGGTGGGGACTGAAGCTTTCTTT.

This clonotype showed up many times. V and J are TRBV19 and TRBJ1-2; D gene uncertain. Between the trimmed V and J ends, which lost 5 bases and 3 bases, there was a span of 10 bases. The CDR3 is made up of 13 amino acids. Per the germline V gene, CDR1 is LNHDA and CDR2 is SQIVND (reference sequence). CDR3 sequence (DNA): TGTGCCAGTAGTTGGAAGGGCCACTATGGCTACACCTTC. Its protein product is CASSWKGHYGYTF.

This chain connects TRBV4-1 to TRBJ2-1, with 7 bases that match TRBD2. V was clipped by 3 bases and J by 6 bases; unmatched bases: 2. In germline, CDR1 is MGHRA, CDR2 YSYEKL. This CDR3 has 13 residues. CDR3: CASSHRTSNEQFF. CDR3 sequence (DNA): TGCGCCAGCAGCCATAGGACTAGCAATGAGCAGTTCTTC.

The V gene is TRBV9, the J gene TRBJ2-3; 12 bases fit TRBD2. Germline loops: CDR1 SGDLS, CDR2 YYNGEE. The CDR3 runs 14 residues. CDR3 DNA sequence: TGTTCTAGCGGGGGGGCCGGGAGCACAGATACGCAGTATTTT. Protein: CSSGGAGSTDTQYF.

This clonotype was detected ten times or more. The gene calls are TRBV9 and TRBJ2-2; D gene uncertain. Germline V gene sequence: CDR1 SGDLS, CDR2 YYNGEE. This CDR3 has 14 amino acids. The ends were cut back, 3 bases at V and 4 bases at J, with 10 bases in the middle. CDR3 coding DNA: TGTGCCAGCAGCGCAGTACATCCCACCGGGGAGCTGTTTTTT. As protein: CASSAVHPTGELFF.

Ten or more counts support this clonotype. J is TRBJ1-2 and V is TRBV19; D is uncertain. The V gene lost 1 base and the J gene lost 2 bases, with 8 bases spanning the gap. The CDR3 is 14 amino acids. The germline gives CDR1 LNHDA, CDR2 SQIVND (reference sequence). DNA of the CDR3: TGTGCCAGTAGTATAGCTTCAGAAAACTATGGCTACACCTTC. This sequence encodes CASSIASENYGYTF.

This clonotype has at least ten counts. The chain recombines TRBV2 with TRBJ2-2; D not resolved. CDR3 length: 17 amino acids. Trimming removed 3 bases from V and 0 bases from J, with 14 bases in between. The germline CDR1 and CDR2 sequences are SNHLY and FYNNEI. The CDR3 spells CASSEKTSSANTGELFF. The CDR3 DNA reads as TGTGCCAGCAGTGAGAAGACCTCATCCGCGAACACCGGGGAGCTGTTTTTT.

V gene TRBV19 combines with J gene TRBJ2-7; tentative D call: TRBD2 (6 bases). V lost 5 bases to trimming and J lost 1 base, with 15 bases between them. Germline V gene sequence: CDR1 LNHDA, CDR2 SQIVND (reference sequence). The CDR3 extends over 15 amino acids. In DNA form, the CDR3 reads TGTGCCAGTAGTTTAGCTTTTAGCGGATCCTACGAGCAGTACTTC. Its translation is CASSLAFSGSYEQYF. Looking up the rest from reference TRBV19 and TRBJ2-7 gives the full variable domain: DGGITQSPKYLFRKEGQNVTLSCEQNLNHDAMYWYRQDPGQGLRLIYYSQIVNDFQKGDIAEGYSVSREKKESFPLTVTSAQKNPTAFYLCASSLAFSGSYEQYFGPGTRLTVT.

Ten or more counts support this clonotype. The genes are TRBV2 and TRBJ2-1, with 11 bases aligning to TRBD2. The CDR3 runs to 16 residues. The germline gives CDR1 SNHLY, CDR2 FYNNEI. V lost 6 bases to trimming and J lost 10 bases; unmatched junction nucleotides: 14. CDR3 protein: CASRETSGSFKVEQFF. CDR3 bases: TGTGCCAGCAGAGAAACTAGCGGGAGCTTCAAAGTGGAGCAGTTCTTC. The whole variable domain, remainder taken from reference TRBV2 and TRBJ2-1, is EPEVTQTPSHQVTQMGQEVILRCVPISNHLYFYWYRQILGQKVEFLVSFYNNEISEKSEIFDDQFSVERPDGSNFTLKIRSTKLEDSAMYFCASRETSGSFKVEQFFGPGTRLTVL.

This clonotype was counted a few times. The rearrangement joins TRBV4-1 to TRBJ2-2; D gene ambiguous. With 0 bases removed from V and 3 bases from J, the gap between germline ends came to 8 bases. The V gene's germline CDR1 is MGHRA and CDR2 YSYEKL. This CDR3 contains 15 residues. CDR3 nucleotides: TGCGCCAGCAGCCAAGAGACGGAGTACACCGGGGAGCTGTTTTTT. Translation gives CASSQETEYTGELFF.

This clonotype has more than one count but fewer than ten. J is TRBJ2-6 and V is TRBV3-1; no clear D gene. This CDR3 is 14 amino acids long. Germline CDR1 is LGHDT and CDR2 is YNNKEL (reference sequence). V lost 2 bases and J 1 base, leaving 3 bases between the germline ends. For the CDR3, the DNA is TGTGCCAGCAGCCAAACTTCTGGGGCCAACGTCCTGACTTTC. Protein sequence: CASSQTSGANVLTF. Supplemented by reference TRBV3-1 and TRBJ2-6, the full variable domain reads DTAVSQTPKYLVTQMGNDKSIKCEQNLGHDTMYWYKQDSKKFLKIMFSYNNKELIINETVPNRFSPKSPDKAHLNLHINSLELGDSAVYFCASSQTSGANVLTFGAGSRLTVL.